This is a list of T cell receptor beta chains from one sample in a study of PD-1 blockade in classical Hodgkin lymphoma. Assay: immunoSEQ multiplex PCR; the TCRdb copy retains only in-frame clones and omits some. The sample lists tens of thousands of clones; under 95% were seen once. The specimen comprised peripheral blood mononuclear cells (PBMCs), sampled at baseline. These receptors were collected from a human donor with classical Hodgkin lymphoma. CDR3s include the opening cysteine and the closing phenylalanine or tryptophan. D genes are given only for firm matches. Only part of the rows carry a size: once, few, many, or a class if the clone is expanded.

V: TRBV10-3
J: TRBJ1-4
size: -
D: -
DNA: TGTGCCATCAGTGAGTCGGCTTGGGCAACTAATGAAAAACTGTTTTTT
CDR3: CAISESAWATNEKLFF

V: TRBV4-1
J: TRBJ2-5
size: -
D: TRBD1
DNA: TGCGCCAGCAGCCCCGACAGGGCAGAGACCCAGTACTTC
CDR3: CASSPDRAETQYF

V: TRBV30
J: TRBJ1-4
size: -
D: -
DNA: TGTGCCGCTGGGGGGGCGAGGGGTAATGAAAAACTGTTTTTT
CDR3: CAAGGARGNEKLFF

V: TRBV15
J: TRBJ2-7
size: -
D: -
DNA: TGTGCCACCAGCAGAGATTTGACAAACGCCTACGAGCAGTACTTC
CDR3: CATSRDLTNAYEQYF

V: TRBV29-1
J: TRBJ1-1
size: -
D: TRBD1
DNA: TGCAGCGCCAATCCTCCAGACAGGGAGGCTTTCTTT
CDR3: CSANPPDREAFF

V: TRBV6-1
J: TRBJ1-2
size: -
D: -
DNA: TGTGCCAGCAGTGAAATGGGAGGACCTTCTAACTATGGCTACACCTTC
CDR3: CASSEMGGPSNYGYTF

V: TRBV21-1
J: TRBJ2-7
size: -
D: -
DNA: TGTGCCAGCAGCAAGTCCCCGGGGCAGTACTTC
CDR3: CASSKSPGQYF

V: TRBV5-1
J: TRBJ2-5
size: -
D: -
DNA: TGCGCCAGCAGCCCGGGAGAGGAGACCCAGTACTTC
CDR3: CASSPGEETQYF

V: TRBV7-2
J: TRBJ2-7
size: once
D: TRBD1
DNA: TGTGCCAGCAGCTTAGTCGGGACAGACGAGCAGTACTTC
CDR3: CASSLVGTDEQYF

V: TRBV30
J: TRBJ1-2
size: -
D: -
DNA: TGTGCCTGGGAAGGGGAAGGGGCTAACACGGGTGGCTACACCTTC
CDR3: CAWEGEGANTGGYTF

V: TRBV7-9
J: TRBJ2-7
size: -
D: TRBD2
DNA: TGTGCCAGCAGCTCCGGGACTAGCGGGAGAGAGAGCTACTACGAGCAGTACTTC
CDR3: CASSSGTSGRESYYEQYF

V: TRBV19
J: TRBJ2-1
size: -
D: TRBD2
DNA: TGTGCCAGTAGAAAGACTAGCGGGGGGATCTACAATGAGCAGTTCTTC
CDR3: CASRKTSGGIYNEQFF

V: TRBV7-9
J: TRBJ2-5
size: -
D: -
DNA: TGTGCCAGCAGCTTTGCGGGGGCGGGGAGAGAGACCCAGTACTTC
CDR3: CASSFAGAGRETQYF

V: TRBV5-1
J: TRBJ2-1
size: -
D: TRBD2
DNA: TGCGCCAGCAGCTTGGAGGGACTAGCGGGAAATAATGAGCAGTTCTTC
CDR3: CASSLEGLAGNNEQFF

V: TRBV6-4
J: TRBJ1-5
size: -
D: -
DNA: TGTGCCAGCAGTGCCGAGGGGACCGGCAATCAGCCCCAGCATTTT
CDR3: CASSAEGTGNQPQHF

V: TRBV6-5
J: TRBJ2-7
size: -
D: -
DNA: TGTGCCAGCAGTTACTCTTACACAACCAGCTCCTACGAGCAGTACTTC
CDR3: CASSYSYTTSSYEQYF

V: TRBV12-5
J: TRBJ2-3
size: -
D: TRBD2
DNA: TGTGCTAGTGGCCTTTTCGGGGGGGGCCCAGATACGCAGTATTTT
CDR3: CASGLFGGGPDTQYF

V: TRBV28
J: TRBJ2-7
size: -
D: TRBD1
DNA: TGTGCCAGCAGCAGCCCCCGCCCATGGGACAGGGGGAGTATCTACGAGCAGTACTTC
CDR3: CASSSPRPWDRGSIYEQYF

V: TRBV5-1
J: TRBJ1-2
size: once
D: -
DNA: TGCGCCAGCAGCTTGGGCACGTATTCCCTCAACTATGGCTACACCTTC
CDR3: CASSLGTYSLNYGYTF

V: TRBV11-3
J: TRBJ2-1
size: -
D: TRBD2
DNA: TGTGCCAGCAGCCCCCCGACTAGCGGTGAGCAGTTCTTC
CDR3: CASSPPTSGEQFF

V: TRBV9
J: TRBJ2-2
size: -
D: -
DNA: TGTGCCAGCAGCGTAGGAGGTGTAGCGGAGAACACCGGGGAGCTGTTTTTT
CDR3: CASSVGGVAENTGELFF

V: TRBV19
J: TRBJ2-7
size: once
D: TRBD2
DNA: TGTGCCAGTAGTTATCCGGGACTAGCGGGGTACTACGAGCAGTACTTC
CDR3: CASSYPGLAGYYEQYF

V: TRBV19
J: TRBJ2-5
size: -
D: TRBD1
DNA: TGTGCCAGTAGTCCCCCGGACAGGGGGCCTGTAGAGACCCAGTACTTC
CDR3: CASSPPDRGPVETQYF

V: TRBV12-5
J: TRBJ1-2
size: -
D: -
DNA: TGTGCTAGTGGTCCCGGGACACTCTATGGCTACACCTTC
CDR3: CASGPGTLYGYTF

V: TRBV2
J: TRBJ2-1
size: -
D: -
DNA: TGTGCCAGCAGTGTGGTCAATGAGCAGTTCTTC
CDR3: CASSVVNEQFF

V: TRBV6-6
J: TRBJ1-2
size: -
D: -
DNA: TGTGCCAGCAGTTACCTCGGGGGGGAGGGCTACACCTTC
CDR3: CASSYLGGEGYTF

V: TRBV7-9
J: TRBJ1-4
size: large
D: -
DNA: TGTGCCAGCAGCTTTAATACACCAACTAATGAAAAACTGTTTTTT
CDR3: CASSFNTPTNEKLFF

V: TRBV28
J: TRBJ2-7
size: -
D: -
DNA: TGTGCCAGCAGTTTTCCCGTCCTAAGCGAGGGACCTTCTGTCGAGCAGTACTTC
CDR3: CASSFPVLSEGPSVEQYF

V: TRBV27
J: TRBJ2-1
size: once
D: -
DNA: TGTGCCAGCAGTATCGTAAATGAGCAGTTCTTC
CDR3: CASSIVNEQFF

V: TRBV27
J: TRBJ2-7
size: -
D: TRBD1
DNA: TGTGCCAGCAGTTTCGGGACAGGAGCCTACGAGCAGTACTTC
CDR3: CASSFGTGAYEQYF

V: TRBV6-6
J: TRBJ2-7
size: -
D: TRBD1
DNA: TGTGCCAGCAGTTCGGGGGACAGGACCTACGAGCAGTACTTC
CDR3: CASSSGDRTYEQYF

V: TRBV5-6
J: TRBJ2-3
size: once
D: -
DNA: TGTGCCAGCAGCCCGGCCGAGGGCCCCTCGCGTTCAGATACGCAGTATTTT
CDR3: CASSPAEGPSRSDTQYF

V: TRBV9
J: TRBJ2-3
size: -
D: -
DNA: TGTGCCAGCAGCGTAGGCTCGGGGGATACGCAGTATTTT
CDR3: CASSVGSGDTQYF

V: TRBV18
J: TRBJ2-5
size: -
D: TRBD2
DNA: TGTGCCAGCGGAAAGCGGGAGGCATTGGGGACCCAGTACTTC
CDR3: CASGKREALGTQYF

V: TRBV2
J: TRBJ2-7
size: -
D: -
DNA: TGTGCCAGCAGTGTGGGGGCTCGCGAGCAGTACTTC
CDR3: CASSVGAREQYF

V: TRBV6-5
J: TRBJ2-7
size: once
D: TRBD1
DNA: TGTGCCAGCAGCTCGACAGGGAAGGCCTACGAGCAGTACTTC
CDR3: CASSSTGKAYEQYF